A selection of T cell receptor beta chains follows, all from one sample in a study of blood T cell repertoires in COVID-19. TCRdb's copy holds only in-frame clones and misses some; the assay was immunoSEQ multiplex PCR. The data contain around 160,000 clones, approximately 80% of them singletons. The specimen sequenced was peripheral blood. All receptors derive from a woman of 80 years or more with acute or convalescent COVID-19. Both conserved end residues are part of each CDR3. Each record gives: J gene, clone size, D gene, V gene, CDR3 protein, CDR3 DNA. The D gene is left open where the match is weak. Clone size appears in some rows only: once, few, many, or a class for an expanded clone.

TRBJ1-1,few,NA,TRBV10-3,CATAGQYSEAFF,TGTGCCACTGCCGGACAGTATTCTGAAGCTTTCTTT
TRBJ2-1,NA,TRBD2,TRBV5-8,CASQEVAGGPYNEQFF,TGTGCCAGCCAGGAGGTAGCGGGGGGGCCCTACAATGAGCAGTTCTTC
TRBJ1-2,NA,NA,TRBV6-5,CASSPTPNYGYTF,TGTGCCAGCAGCCCGACACCTAATTATGGCTACACCTTC
TRBJ1-6,NA,TRBD1,TRBV6-5,CASRGWGQGNSPLHF,TGTGCCAGCAGGGGCTGGGGACAGGGGAATTCACCCCTCCACTTT
TRBJ2-2,NA,NA,TRBV12-5,CASGDARTVNTGELFF,TGTGCTAGTGGTGACGCCCGGACAGTTAACACCGGGGAGCTGTTTTTT
TRBJ2-1,few,TRBD2,TRBV24-1,CATSDPRLAGKFF,TGTGCCACCAGTGATCCGCGACTAGCGGGAAAGTTCTTC
TRBJ2-1,NA,NA,TRBV11-2,CASSLGVGAYNEQFF,TGTGCCAGCAGCTTAGGGGTCGGGGCCTACAATGAGCAGTTCTTC
TRBJ1-5,NA,NA,TRBV11-3,CASSCRQFRDQPQHF,TGTGCCAGCAGCTGCCGACAGTTCAGAGATCAGCCCCAGCATTTT
TRBJ2-7,NA,NA,TRBV5-1,CASSLELRDSYEQYF,TGCGCCAGCAGCTTGGAGTTGCGGGACTCCTACGAGCAGTACTTC
TRBJ1-2,NA,NA,TRBV15,CATSRDSGQYGYTF,TGTGCCACCAGCAGAGATAGTGGACAATATGGCTACACCTTC
TRBJ2-2,NA,TRBD2,TRBV14,CASSQDSWEGRTGELFF,TGTGCCAGCAGCCAAGACTCGTGGGAGGGGCGGACCGGGGAGCTGTTTTTT